This T cell receptor (beta chain) was documented in a study of T-cell reconstitution after alpha-beta-depleted transplantation in children. This clonotype was seen ten or more times. The antigen is not known. Library preparation (for TCRbeta) was performed with unique molecular identifiers. Each CDR3 protein gets one entry after TCRdb re-called the PCR reads with MiXCR. The data contain about 980,000 distinct CDR3 sequences, under 30% of them singletons. The CDR3 is 13 residues long. Germline-derived CDR1 and CDR2 are DFQATT and SNEGSKA (reference sequence). Trimming left V 0 bases short and J 3 bases short, with 8 bases between. Study-wide findings and caveats: Where alpha-beta T cells came from about two months after transplant was reportedly several hundred expanded graft clones. Certain patients had high TCRbeta diversity at day 60, and it came from recipient T cells and thymic progenitors that survived. T-cell counts and diversity at one year following transplant were attributed mainly to newly produced T cells.

The sequence was collected from a boy younger than two who had a stem cell transplant for SCID, so the T cells may come from the graft donor. This material consisted of PBMCs, mostly from graft donor cells, taken 360 days after TCRalphabeta/CD19-depleted stem cell transplant. J is TRBJ2-5 and V is TRBV20-1; D remains unclear. The CDR3 DNA follows: TGCAGTGCTAGAGATTACCAGAAAGAGACCCAGTACTTC. Translation gives CSARDYQKETQYF.